Below, 27 T cell receptor beta chains from the same sample are listed, as sequenced in a study of blood T cell repertoires in COVID-19. Assay used: immunoSEQ multiplex PCR; TCRdb lists only in-frame clones, some missing. The table records some 170,000 clones, roughly 87% of them present only once. The sequencing sample was made of peripheral blood. The receptors derive from a woman between 65 and 79 years old with acute or convalescent COVID-19.

V and J are TRBV15 and TRBJ1-2; TRBD1 is a possible D gene (5 bases). From germline, CDR1 is LNHNV and CDR2 YYDKDF (reference sequence). Trimming shortened V by 0 bases and J by 4 bases, and 12 bases separated the two germline ends. The CDR3 covers 15 residues. The CDR3 DNA sequence: TGTGCCACCAGCAGAGATCTTACGGGACTCTATGGCTACACCTTC. This gives the protein CATSRDLTGLYGYTF. Full variable domain (outside the CDR3, taken from reference TRBV15 and TRBJ1-2): DAMVIQNPRYQVTQFGKPVTLSCSQTLNHNVMYWYQQKSSQAPKLLFHYYDKDFNNEADTPDNFQSRRPNTSFCFLDIRSPGLGDTAMYLCATSRDLTGLYGYTFGSGTRLTVV.

The J gene is TRBJ2-6, the V gene TRBV13, with 7 bases fitting TRBD1. The CDR3 runs to 16 residues. The germline V gene has CDR1 PRHDT and CDR2 FYEKMQ (reference sequence). Losses at the gene ends were 3 bases for V and 3 bases for J; bases not matched to a gene: 5. The CDR3, as DNA: TGTGCCAGCAGCTTTAGGGGGCGGAGTGGGGCCAACGTCCTGACTTTC. This encodes CASSFRGRSGANVLTF.

The chain uses TRBV7-2 and TRBJ2-2; 7 bases map to TRBD1. V lost 3 bases and J lost 6; bases outside the gene matches: 4. Germline values: CDR1 SGHTA, CDR2 FQGNSA. This CDR3 contains 14 residues. The DNA of the CDR3 is TGTGCCAGCAGCTTCACAGGGGTAGCCGGGGAGCTGTTTTTT. Protein sequence: CASSFTGVAGELFF.

This clone was seen many times. The chain recombines TRBV7-2 with TRBJ2-7; 10 nucleotides agree with TRBD2. With 4 bases clipped from V and 4 bases from J, the junction kept 7 bases outside the gene matches. Per the germline V gene, CDR1 is SGHTA and CDR2 is FQGNSA. This CDR3 is 15 amino acids long. The CDR3 region has the DNA TGTGCCAGCAGCTCGAAGCGGGAGGGTTTTTACGAGCAGTACTTC. It encodes CASSSKREGFYEQYF.

The CDR3 DNA sequence: TGTGCCAGCAGTAAACAGGGAGTAACCGGGGGGACCTTC. It is translated as CASSKQGVTGGTF. This chain links TRBV28 with TRBJ1-2; D perhaps matches TRBD1 (6 bases). Trimming left V 5 bases short and J 14 bases short, with 21 bases between. CDR1 MDHEN and CDR2 SYDVKM come from the germline V gene. This CDR3 is 13 amino acids long.

The chain employs TRBV27 and TRBJ1-1; D uncertain. The CDR3 consists of 13 residues. Trimming removed 6 bases from V and 3 bases from J, with 11 bases in between. The germline CDR1 and CDR2 sequences are MNHEY and SMNVEV (reference sequence). DNA for the CDR3: TGTGCCAGCAGCTCCTTTATGTACACTGAAGCTTTCTTT. Encoded protein: CASSSFMYTEAFF.

This chain links TRBV7-9 with TRBJ1-5; TRBD1 matches at 7 bases. V lost 2 bases to trimming and J lost 2 bases; unmatched junction nucleotides: 0. The germline V gene has CDR1 SEHNR and CDR2 FQNEAQ (reference sequence). CDR3 length: 14 amino acids. CDR3 nucleotides: TGTGCCAGCAGCTTAACAGGGGGCAATCAGCCCCAGCATTTT. Its translation: CASSLTGGNQPQHF.

The V and J genes are TRBV19 and TRBJ1-1; 7 bases map to TRBD1. The CDR3 spans 13 residues. CDR1 is LNHDA, CDR2 SQIVND, per germline (reference sequence). The V segment lost 6 bases and the J segment 11 bases; nucleotides outside the gene matches: 12. CDR3 amino acids: CASRTWDRGNAFF. The CDR3 coding sequence is TGTGCCAGTAGGACCTGGGACAGAGGAAACGCTTTCTTT.

This chain joins TRBV12-3 or TRBV12-4 and TRBJ1-4; TRBD1 matches at 8 bases. The CDR3 is 12 residues long. V lost 4 bases and J lost 13; bases outside the gene matches: 5. The CDR3 protein is CASSYPGQVLFF. The CDR3 coding sequence is TGTGCCAGCAGTTACCCGGGACAGGTACTGTTTTTT.

The table lists this clone with a few counts. The chain is built from TRBV4-3 and TRBJ1-1; 10 bases line up with TRBD1. Germline trimming cut 4 bases from V and 4 bases from J; bases unmatched to any gene: 6. CDR1 is LGHNA and CDR2 is YSLEER in the germline V gene. The CDR3 is 15 residues long. CDR3 protein: CASSLTWTGGTEAFF. CDR3 DNA sequence: TGCGCCAGCAGCCTTACATGGACAGGGGGCACTGAAGCTTTCTTT.

The chain joins TRBV28 to TRBJ2-1, with D uncertain. Trimming took off 2 bases at V and 7 bases at J, with 21 bases between the two ends. Per germline, CDR1 MDHEN and CDR2 SYDVKM. The CDR3 consists of 17 residues. Written as DNA, the CDR3 is TGTGCCAGCAGTTTAAAGAACTACCGCCTCTTCTGGAATGAGCAGTTCTTC. Its translation: CASSLKNYRLFWNEQFF.

This chain connects TRBV28 to TRBJ2-3, with D perhaps matching TRBD2 (7 bases). Germline V gene data show CDR1 as MDHEN and CDR2 as SYDVKM. The CDR3 is 15 residues long. V lost 3 bases and J 8 bases, leaving 18 bases between the germline ends. CDR3 nucleotide sequence: TGTGCCAGCAGTTTGGGGGGGGGCAATCTGGGTACGCAGTATTTT. As protein: CASSLGGGNLGTQYF.

This clone was counted a single time. The J gene is TRBJ1-5, the V gene TRBV24-1; 9 bases line up with TRBD1. The V gene's germline CDR1 is KGHDR and CDR2 SFDVKD. The V segment lost 4 bases and the J segment 2 bases; nucleotides outside the gene matches: 5. This CDR3 has 16 amino acids. The CDR3 loop reads CATSEGQGRGNQPQHF. CDR3 nucleotide sequence: TGTGCCACCAGTGAGGGACAGGGTAGGGGCAATCAGCCCCAGCATTTT.

The V and J genes are TRBV11-2 and TRBJ2-2; the match to TRBD2 covers 14 bases. Unmatched junction bases numbered 6, after V lost 5 bases and J lost 7 bases. The CDR3 is 16 residues long. The germline CDR1 and CDR2 sequences are SGHAT and FQNNGV. The CDR3 region has the DNA TGTGCCAGCAGCCGGGGGACTAGCGGGAGAATCGGGGAGCTGTTTTTT. This gives the protein CASSRGTSGRIGELFF. Full variable domain (outside the CDR3, taken from reference TRBV11-2 and TRBJ2-2): EAGVAQSPRYKIIEKRQSVAFWCNPISGHATLYWYQQILGQGPKLLIQFQNNGVVDDSQLPKDRFSAERLKGVDSTLKIQPAKLEDSAVYLCASSRGTSGRIGELFFGEGSRLTVL.

V usage is TRBV5-8 and J usage is TRBJ2-3, with TRBD2 matching 12 bases. The CDR3 loop spans 16 amino acids. Germline V gives CDR1 SGHTS, CDR2 YDEGEE. Trimming took 5 bases from V and 2 from J; bases not matched to a gene: 6. CDR3 residues: CASSKTSGSSTDTQYF. The CDR3 DNA reads as TGTGCCAGCAGTAAGACTAGCGGGAGTTCCACAGATACGCAGTATTTT. Full variable domain (rest looked up from reference TRBV5-8 and TRBJ2-3): EAGVTQSPTHLIKTRGQQATLRCSPISGHTSVYWYQQALGLGLQFLLWYDEGEERNRGNFPPRFSGRQFPNYSSELNVNALELEDSALYLCASSKTSGSSTDTQYFGPGTRLTVL.

V and J are TRBV20-1 and TRBJ1-1; no clear D. In germline, CDR1 is DFQATT, CDR2 SNEGSKA (reference sequence). The CDR3 length is 11 residues. V was pared by 4 bases and J by 0 bases, with 3 bases between. CDR3 DNA: TGCAGTGCTATTATGAACACTGAAGCTTTCTTT. Amino acid sequence: CSAIMNTEAFF.

The chain is built from TRBV12-3 or TRBV12-4 and TRBJ1-6, with 9 positions matching TRBD1. This CDR3 spans 13 amino acids. After removal of 6 bases from V and 8 bases from J, the junction contained 2 bases not matched to a gene. The chain's CDR3 is CASRDRGDSPLHF. The CDR3 region has the DNA TGTGCCAGCAGGGACAGGGGAGATTCACCCCTCCACTTT.

The chain recombines TRBV14 with TRBJ2-1; 8 bases agree with TRBD2. The CDR3 contains 15 residues. V was pared by 1 base and J by 9 bases, with 8 bases of the junction left unmatched. Germline V gene sequence: CDR1 SGHDN, CDR2 FVKESK. CDR3 amino acids: CASSQVGRVLGEQFF. In DNA form, the CDR3 reads TGTGCCAGCAGCCAAGTCGGGAGGGTGTTGGGTGAGCAGTTCTTC.

The rearrangement links TRBV7-2 to TRBJ1-2; 9 bases are a match to TRBD1. V dropped 4 bases and J dropped 8; count of bases not matched to a gene: 11. The germline V gene has CDR1 SGHTA and CDR2 FQGNSA. The CDR3 has 15 amino acids. The CDR3 loop reads CASSSRDRAIQGYTF. As DNA, the CDR3 is TGTGCCAGCAGCTCCCGGGACAGGGCGATCCAGGGCTACACCTTC. Looking up the rest from reference TRBV7-2 and TRBJ1-2 gives the full variable domain: GAGVSQSPSNKVTEKGKDVELRCDPISGHTALYWYRQSLGQGLEFLIYFQGNSAPDKSGLPSDRFSAERTGGSVSTLTIQRTQQEDSAVYLCASSSRDRAIQGYTFGSGTRLTVV.

This sequence joins TRBV18 and TRBJ1-2, with 8 positions matching TRBD1. This CDR3 spans 15 amino acids. With V trimmed by 2 bases and J by 7 bases, 9 bases remained unmatched. Germline-derived CDR1 and CDR2 are KGHSH and LQKENI. DNA for the CDR3: TGTGCCAGCTCACCAACGGGACAGGCCGAAGGTGGCTACACCTTC. Translated: CASSPTGQAEGGYTF.

The V call is TRBV14, the J call TRBJ2-7; D possibly corresponds to TRBD2 (6 bases). V was shortened by 4 bases and J by 3 bases, with 16 bases between the two germline ends. The CDR3 extends over 15 amino acids. CDR1 and CDR2 (germline): SGHDN, FVKESK. CDR3 sequence (DNA): TGTGCCAGCAGCCCACCAGCCCCCGGGGGCTACGAGCAGTACTTC. This codes for CASSPPAPGGYEQYF.

The genes are TRBV27 and TRBJ1-2; D possibly corresponds to TRBD1 (6 bases). Germline lookup yields CDR1 MNHEY and CDR2 SMNVEV (reference sequence). This CDR3 is built from 16 residues. V was trimmed by 3 bases and J by 3 bases, leaving 17 bases between them. As DNA, the CDR3 is TGTGCCAGCAGTTTGTTCCGAGGGGGAACCCACTATGGCTACACCTTC. Amino acids: CASSLFRGGTHYGYTF.

The chain carries TRBV5-1 and TRBJ2-3, with 8 bases matching TRBD2. Germline lookup yields CDR1 SGHRS and CDR2 YFSETQ. Germline trimming cut 2 bases from V and 4 bases from J; bases unmatched to any gene: 9. The CDR3 sequence is 16 residues long. The CDR3 loop is CASSLGGTSISDTQYF. DNA of the CDR3: TGCGCCAGCAGCTTAGGCGGGACTAGTATCTCAGATACGCAGTATTTT.

The chain combines TRBV28 with TRBJ2-1; weak D call: TRBD1 (5 bases). Trimming removed 1 base at V and 7 bases at J, with 17 bases between. The germline CDR1 and CDR2 sequences are MDHEN and SYDVKM. This CDR3 comprises 16 residues. Here the CDR3 reads CASSLLGDSPLNEQFF. CDR3 DNA: TGTGCCAGCAGTTTATTAGGGGATTCCCCATTGAATGAGCAGTTCTTC.

This rearrangement joins TRBV2 to TRBJ1-5, with 7 nucleotides matching TRBD1. The CDR3 contains 14 residues. The V gene's germline CDR1 is SNHLY and CDR2 FYNNEI. V was pared by 4 bases and J by 1 base, with 1 base of the junction left unmatched. The CDR3 nucleotides read TGTGCCAGCAGTGCGGGACAGAGCAATCAGCCCCAGCATTTT. Translated: CASSAGQSNQPQHF.

The CDR3 protein is CASSRILAGGYTDTQYF. The CDR3 DNA reads TGTGCCAGCAGCCGTATCCTAGCGGGGGGCTACACAGATACGCAGTATTTT. The rearrangement uses TRBV7-2 and TRBJ2-3; 11 bases are a match to TRBD2. The CDR3 has 17 residues. The V segment lost 5 bases and the J segment 2 bases; nucleotides outside the gene matches: 9. Germline loops: CDR1 SGHTA, CDR2 FQGNSA.

Remarks on this clone: A read error may be the cause here, since a much bigger clone is one base away. Other DNA sequences in the sample encode the same CDR3. The genes are TRBV6-2 or TRBV6-3 and TRBJ2-1; no clear D gene. Trimming removed 4 bases from V and 7 bases from J, with 5 bases in between. CDR1 is MNHEY, CDR2 SVGEGT, per germline. The CDR3 loop spans 11 amino acids. The CDR3 nucleotides are TGTGCCAGCAGTTCTCGTAATGAGCAGTTCTTC. Translating it yields CASSSRNEQFF.